This T cell receptor beta chain derives from a study of CXCR3-negative and CXCR3-positive naive CD8 T cells. Whole-study findings and limits: Memory CD8+ T cell repertoires were far less diverse than both naive subsets. CXCR3-negative and CXCR3-positive naive cells shared comparable TRBV-TRBJ usage, but memory cells did not.

The TRB cDNA libraries were prepared by 5' RACE with UMI labels. Using the 5' RACE reads, TCRdb records one entry per CDR3 protein without DNA. Its clone listing holds 50,000 to 75,000 distinct CDR3 sequences. The naive CD8+ gate required CD45RO-CCR7+CD27+CD95- phenotype. Remarks on this clonotype: Antigen: not known.

Sequenced material: naive CXCR3- CD8+ T cells from blood. Described subset: CD45RO-CCR7+CD27+CD95- naive CD8+ T cells lacking CXCR3 (TNR3-). The source of this sequence is a human donor in good health. Some clones in this sample may be carry-over from other donors' samples.

The CDR3 loop reads CASSYARGSYNEQFF. The rearrangement links TRBV6-2 or TRBV6-3 to TRBJ2-1. The CDR3 totals 15 residues. CDR1 is MNHEY, CDR2 SVGEGT, per germline.